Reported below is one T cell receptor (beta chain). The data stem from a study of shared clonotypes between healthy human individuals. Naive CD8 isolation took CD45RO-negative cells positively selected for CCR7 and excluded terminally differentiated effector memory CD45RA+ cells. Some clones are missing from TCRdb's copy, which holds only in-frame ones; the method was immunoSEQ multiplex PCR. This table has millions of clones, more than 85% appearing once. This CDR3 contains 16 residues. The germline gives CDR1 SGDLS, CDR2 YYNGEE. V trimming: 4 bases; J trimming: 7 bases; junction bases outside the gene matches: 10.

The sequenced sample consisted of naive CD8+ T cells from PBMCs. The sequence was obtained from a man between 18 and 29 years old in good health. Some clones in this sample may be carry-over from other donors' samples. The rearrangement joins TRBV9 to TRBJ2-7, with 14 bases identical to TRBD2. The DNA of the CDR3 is TGTGCCAGCAGCATCTCCCCGGGGACTAGCGGGAGTGAGCAGTACTTC. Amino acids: CASSISPGTSGSEQYF.